One and the same sample provided the 5 T cell receptor beta chains below, sequenced in a study of T cell changes during pregnancy in multiple sclerosis. TCRdb's copy holds only in-frame clones and misses some; the assay was immunoSEQ multiplex PCR. There are about 85,000 clones in the sample; just over 90% occur only once, and more than 2% lies in the top ten. This specimen was peripheral blood, taken in the first trimester of pregnancy. These receptors were collected from a female donor with multiple sclerosis, enrolled in a pregnancy study.

The rearrangement uses TRBV29-1 and TRBJ2-6, with 8 bases aligning to TRBD1. The V segment lost 6 bases and the J segment 3 bases; nucleotides outside the gene matches: 10. The CDR3 is 16 residues long. The V gene's germline CDR1 is SQVTM and CDR2 ANQGSEA. CDR3 in DNA: TGCAGCGTCCACAGGGGGATCCTCGGTGGGGCCAACGTCCTGACTTTC. It is translated as CSVHRGILGGANVLTF. The full variable domain, its missing parts supplied by reference TRBV29-1 and TRBJ2-6, is SAVISQKPSRDICQRGTSLTIQCQVDSQVTMMFWYRQQPGQSLTLIATANQGSEATYESGFVIDKFPISRPNLTFSTLTVSNMSPEDSSIYLCSVHRGILGGANVLTFGAGSRLTVL.

The chain has TRBV16 and TRBJ1-1; D call uncertain. Germline loops: CDR1 KGHSY, CDR2 FQNENV. This CDR3 region has 11 residues. V gave up 4 bases and J gave up 7 bases, with 7 bases separating them. CDR3 loop: CASSRALEAFF. The CDR3 DNA reads as TGTGCCAGCAGCCGCGCGCTTGAAGCTTTCTTT.

The J gene is TRBJ1-5, the V gene TRBV4-1; 11 nucleotides align to TRBD1. Germline lookup yields CDR1 MGHRA and CDR2 YSYEKL. This CDR3 has 18 residues. The junction had 6 bases not matched to a gene; V was cut back by 2 bases and J by 0 bases. The chain's CDR3 is CASSQKDRGLYSNQPQHF. The CDR3 coding sequence is TGCGCCAGCAGCCAAAAGGACAGGGGGCTTTATAGCAATCAGCCCCAGCATTTT.

This chain uses TRBV2 with TRBJ1-2; the match to TRBD1 covers 7 bases. Germline values: CDR1 SNHLY, CDR2 FYNNEI. Trimming took 6 bases from V and 0 from J; bases not matched to a gene: 7. This CDR3 is 15 amino acids long. The CDR3 protein is CASRGRDRPNYGYTF. The CDR3 DNA is TGTGCCAGCAGGGGACGGGACAGACCTAACTATGGCTACACCTTC.

The gene calls are TRBV5-5 and TRBJ1-2, with no clear D. From germline, CDR1 is SGHKS and CDR2 YYEKEE (reference sequence). The CDR3 loop spans 12 amino acids. V was shortened by 3 bases and J by 9 bases, with 12 bases between the two germline ends. The CDR3 nucleotides are TGTGCCAGCAGCTGGAACACAGAGAGCTACACCTTC. It is translated as CASSWNTESYTF. Full variable domain (remainder filled in from reference TRBV5-5 and TRBJ1-2): DAGVTQSPTHLIKTRGQQVTLRCSPISGHKSVSWYQQVLGQGPQFIFQYYEKEERGRGNFPDRFSARQFPNYSSELNVNALLLGDSALYLCASSWNTESYTFGSGTRLTVV.